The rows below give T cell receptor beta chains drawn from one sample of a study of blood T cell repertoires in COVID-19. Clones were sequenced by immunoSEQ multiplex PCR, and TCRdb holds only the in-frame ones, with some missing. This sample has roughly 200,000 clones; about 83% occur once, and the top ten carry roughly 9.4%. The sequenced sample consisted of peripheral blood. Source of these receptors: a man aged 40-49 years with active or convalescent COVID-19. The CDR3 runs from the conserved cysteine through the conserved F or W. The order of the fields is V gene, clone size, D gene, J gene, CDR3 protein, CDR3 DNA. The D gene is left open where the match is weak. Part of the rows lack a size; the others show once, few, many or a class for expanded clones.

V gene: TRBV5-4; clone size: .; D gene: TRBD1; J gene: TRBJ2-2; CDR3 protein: CASSPWTGRELFF; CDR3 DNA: TGTGCCAGCAGCCCCTGGACAGGGAGGGAGCTGTTTTTT
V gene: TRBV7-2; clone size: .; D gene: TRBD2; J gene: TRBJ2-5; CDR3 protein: CASSFSASGRARETQYF; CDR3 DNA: TGTGCCAGCAGCTTTTCCGCTAGCGGGAGGGCCCGGGAGACCCAGTACTTC
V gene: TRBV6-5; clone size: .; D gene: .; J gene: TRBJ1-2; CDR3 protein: CASSSRGGSGYTF; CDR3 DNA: TGTGCCAGCAGCTCGAGAGGGGGTAGTGGCTACACCTTC
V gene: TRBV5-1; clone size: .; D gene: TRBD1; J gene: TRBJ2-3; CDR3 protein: CASTKQTGGTDTQYF; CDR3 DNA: TGCGCCAGCACTAAACAGACAGGGGGCACAGATACGCAGTATTTT
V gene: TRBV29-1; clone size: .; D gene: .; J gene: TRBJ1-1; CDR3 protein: CSVKQGGIDTEAFF; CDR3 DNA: TGCAGCGTAAAACAGGGTGGGATAGACACTGAAGCTTTCTTT
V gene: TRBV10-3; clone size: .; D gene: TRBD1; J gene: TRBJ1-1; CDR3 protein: CAINDADRGYTEAFF; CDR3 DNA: TGTGCCATCAACGACGCGGACAGGGGATACACTGAAGCTTTCTTT
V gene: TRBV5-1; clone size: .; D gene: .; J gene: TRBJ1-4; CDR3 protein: CASSLGRRGNEKLFF; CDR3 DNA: TGCGCCAGCAGCTTGGGGCGGCGAGGTAATGAAAAACTGTTTTTT
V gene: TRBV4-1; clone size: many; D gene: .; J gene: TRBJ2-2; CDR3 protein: CASSQLRLANTGELFF; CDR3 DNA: TGCGCCAGCAGCCAATTAAGACTAGCGAACACCGGGGAGCTGTTTTTT
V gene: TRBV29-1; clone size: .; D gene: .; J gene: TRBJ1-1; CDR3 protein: CSVRQQGTEAFF; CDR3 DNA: TGCAGCGTCCGGCAGCAGGGGACTGAAGCTTTCTTT
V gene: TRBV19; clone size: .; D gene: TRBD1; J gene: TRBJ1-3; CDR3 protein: CASSSPQGAGNTIYF; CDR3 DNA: TGTGCCAGTAGTTCACCACAGGGGGCAGGAAACACCATATATTTT
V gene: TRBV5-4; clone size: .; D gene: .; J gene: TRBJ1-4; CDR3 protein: CASSLGGGTTNEKLFF; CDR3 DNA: TGTGCCAGCAGCTTGGGAGGTGGAACAACTAATGAAAAACTGTTTTTT
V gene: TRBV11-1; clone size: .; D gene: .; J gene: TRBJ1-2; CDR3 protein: CASSSSPENYGYTF; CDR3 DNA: TGTGCCAGCAGCTCTTCGCCAGAAAACTATGGCTACACCTTC
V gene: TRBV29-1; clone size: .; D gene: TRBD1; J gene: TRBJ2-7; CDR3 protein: CSVGGQGHYEQYF; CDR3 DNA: TGCAGCGTTGGGGGACAGGGCCACTACGAGCAGTACTTC
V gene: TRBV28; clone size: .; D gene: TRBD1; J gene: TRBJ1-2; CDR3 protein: CASSPHGRDSFF; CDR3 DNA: TGTGCCAGCAGCCCACACGGCCGGGACAGCTTCTTC
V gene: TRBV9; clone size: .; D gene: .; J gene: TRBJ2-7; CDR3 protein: CASSPAQGYEQYF; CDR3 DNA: TGTGCCAGCAGCCCAGCCCAGGGTTACGAGCAGTACTTC
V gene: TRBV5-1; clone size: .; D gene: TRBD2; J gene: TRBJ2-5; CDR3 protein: CASSLGGSSQETQYF; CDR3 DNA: TGCGCCAGCAGCCTGGGCGGGAGCTCCCAAGAGACCCAGTACTTC
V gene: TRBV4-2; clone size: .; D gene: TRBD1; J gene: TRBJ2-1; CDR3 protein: CASSSPDRGHEQFF; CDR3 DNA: TGTGCCAGCAGCTCCCCTGACAGGGGTCATGAGCAGTTCTTC
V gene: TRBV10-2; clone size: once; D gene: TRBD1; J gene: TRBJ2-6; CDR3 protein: CASTLGQGAGGANVLTF; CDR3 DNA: TGCGCCAGCACCCTGGGACAGGGGGCTGGTGGGGCCAACGTCCTGACTTTC
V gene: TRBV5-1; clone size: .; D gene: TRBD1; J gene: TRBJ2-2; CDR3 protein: CASTDESTGANTGELFF; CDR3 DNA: TGCGCCAGCACCGATGAATCTACAGGGGCGAACACCGGGGAGCTGTTTTTT
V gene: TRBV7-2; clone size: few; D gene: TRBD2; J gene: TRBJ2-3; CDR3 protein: CASSSAGGRTDTQYF; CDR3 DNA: TGTGCCAGCAGCTCAGCGGGGGGGCGGACAGATACGCAGTATTTT
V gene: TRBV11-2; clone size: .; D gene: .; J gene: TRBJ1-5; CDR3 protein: CASSLAGDQPQHF; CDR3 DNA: TGTGCCAGCAGCTTAGCGGGAGATCAGCCCCAGCATTTT
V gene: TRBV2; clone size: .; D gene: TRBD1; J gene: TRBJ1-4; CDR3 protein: CASRQGSINEKLFF; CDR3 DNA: TGTGCCAGCAGACAGGGGTCGATTAATGAAAAACTGTTTTTT
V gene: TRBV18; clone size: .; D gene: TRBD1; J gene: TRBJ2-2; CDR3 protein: CASSPLGTGVYTGELFF; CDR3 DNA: TGTGCCAGCTCACCACTCGGGACAGGGGTGTACACCGGGGAGCTGTTTTTT
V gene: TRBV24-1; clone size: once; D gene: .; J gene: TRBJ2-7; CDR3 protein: CATSAPEKGSYEQYF; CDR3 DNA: TGTGCCACCAGTGCCCCCGAGAAGGGGTCATACGAGCAGTACTTC
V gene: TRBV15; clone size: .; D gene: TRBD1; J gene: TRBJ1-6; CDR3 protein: CATSREAQGNSPLHF; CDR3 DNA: TGTGCCACCAGCAGAGAGGCACAGGGGAATTCACCCCTCCACTTT
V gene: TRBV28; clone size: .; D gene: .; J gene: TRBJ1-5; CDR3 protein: CASSSPTGFSGNQPQHF; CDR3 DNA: TGTGCCAGCAGTTCGCCAACAGGGTTTTCGGGCAATCAGCCCCAGCATTTT
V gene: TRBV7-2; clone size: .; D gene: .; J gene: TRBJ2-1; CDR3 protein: CASSPRLTYEQFF; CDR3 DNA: TGTGCCAGCAGCCCACGACTAACCTATGAGCAGTTCTTC
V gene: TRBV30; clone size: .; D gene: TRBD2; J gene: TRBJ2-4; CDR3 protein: CAWSRENIQYF; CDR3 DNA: TGTGCCTGGTCGCGGGAGAACATTCAGTACTTC
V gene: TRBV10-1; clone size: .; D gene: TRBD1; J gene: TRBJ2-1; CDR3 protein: CASRMVCSGQGFHEQFF; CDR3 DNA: TGCGCCAGCAGAATGGTATGTAGTGGACAGGGTTTCCATGAGCAGTTCTTC
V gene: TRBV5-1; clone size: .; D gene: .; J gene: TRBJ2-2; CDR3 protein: CASTIQGTTNTGELFF; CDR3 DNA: TGCGCCAGCACGATCCAGGGCACCACGAACACCGGGGAGCTGTTTTTT
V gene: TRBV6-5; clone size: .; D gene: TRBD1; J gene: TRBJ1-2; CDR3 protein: CASKSRGTENYGYTF; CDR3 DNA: TGTGCCAGCAAATCTAGGGGGACAGAGAACTATGGCTACACCTTC
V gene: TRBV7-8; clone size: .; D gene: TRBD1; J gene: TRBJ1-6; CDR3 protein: CASSLWDSNSPLHF; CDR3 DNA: TGTGCCAGCAGCTTATGGGACAGCAATTCACCCCTCCACTTT
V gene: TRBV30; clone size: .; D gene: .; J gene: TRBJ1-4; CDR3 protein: CAWSVKRVTRSSSNEKLFF; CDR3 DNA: TGTGCCTGGAGTGTAAAACGCGTCACCCGGAGCAGCTCTAATGAAAAACTGTTTTTT
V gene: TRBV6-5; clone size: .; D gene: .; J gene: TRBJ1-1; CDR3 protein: CASSYGRGEAFF; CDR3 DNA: TGTGCCAGCAGTTATGGGCGGGGTGAAGCTTTCTTT
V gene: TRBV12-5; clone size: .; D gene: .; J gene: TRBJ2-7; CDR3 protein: CASGLGYGGSYEQYF; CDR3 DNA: TGTGCTAGTGGTTTGGGCTACGGGGGATCCTACGAGCAGTACTTC